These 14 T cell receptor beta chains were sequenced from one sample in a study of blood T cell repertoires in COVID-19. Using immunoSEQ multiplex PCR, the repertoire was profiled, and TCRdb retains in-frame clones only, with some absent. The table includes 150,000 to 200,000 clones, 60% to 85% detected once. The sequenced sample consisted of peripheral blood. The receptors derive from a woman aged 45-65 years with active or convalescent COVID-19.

The CDR3 region is CASSFGASGNEQFF. The CDR3 DNA reads TGTGCCAGCAGCTTCGGAGCTAGCGGCAATGAGCAGTTCTTC. The genes are TRBV7-9 and TRBJ2-1, with 7 positions matching TRBD2. This CDR3 contains 14 residues. Trimming took 3 bases from V and 6 from J; bases not matched to a gene: 5. Germline-derived CDR1 and CDR2 are SEHNR and FQNEAQ (reference sequence).

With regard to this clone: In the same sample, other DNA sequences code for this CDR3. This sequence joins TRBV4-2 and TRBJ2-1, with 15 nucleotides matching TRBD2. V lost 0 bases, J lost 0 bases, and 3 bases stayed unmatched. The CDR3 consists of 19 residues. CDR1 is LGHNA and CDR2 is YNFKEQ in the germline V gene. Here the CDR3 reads CASSQDGLAGGSSYNEQFF. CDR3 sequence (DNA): TGTGCCAGCAGCCAAGATGGACTAGCGGGAGGGAGCTCCTACAATGAGCAGTTCTTC.

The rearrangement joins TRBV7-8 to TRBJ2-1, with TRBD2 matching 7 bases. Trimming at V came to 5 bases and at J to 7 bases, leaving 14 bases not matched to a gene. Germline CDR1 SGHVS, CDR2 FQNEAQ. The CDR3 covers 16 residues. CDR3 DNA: TGTGCCAGCAGCCTATCCAGCGGGGCTTTAGGAAATGAGCAGTTCTTC. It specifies CASSLSSGALGNEQFF.

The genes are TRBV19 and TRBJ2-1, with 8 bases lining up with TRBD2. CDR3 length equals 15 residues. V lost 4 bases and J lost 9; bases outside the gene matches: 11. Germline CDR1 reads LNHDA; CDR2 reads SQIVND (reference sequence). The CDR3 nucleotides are TGTGCCAGTAGTACCCCAGCGGGAGTCGGGTTTGAGCAGTTCTTC. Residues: CASSTPAGVGFEQFF.

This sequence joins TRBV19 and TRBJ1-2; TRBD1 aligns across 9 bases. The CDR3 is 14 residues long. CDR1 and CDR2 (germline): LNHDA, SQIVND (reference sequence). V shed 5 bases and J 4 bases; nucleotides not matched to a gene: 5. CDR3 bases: TGTGCCAGTAGTGAACGGGGACAGGGCTATGGCTACACCTTC. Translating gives CASSERGQGYGYTF.

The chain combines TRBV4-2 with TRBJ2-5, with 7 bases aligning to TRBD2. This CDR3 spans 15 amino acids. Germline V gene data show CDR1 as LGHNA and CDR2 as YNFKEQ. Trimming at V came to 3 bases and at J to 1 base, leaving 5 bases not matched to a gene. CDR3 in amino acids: CASSQASGIQETQYF. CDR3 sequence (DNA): TGTGCCAGCAGCCAGGCTAGCGGAATCCAAGAGACCCAGTACTTC.

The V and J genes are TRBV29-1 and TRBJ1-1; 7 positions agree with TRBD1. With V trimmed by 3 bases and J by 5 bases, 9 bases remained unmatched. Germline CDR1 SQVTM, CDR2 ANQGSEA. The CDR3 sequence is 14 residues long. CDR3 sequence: CSVEKVGGWTEAFF. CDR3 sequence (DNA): TGCAGCGTTGAGAAGGTAGGGGGCTGGACTGAAGCTTTCTTT.

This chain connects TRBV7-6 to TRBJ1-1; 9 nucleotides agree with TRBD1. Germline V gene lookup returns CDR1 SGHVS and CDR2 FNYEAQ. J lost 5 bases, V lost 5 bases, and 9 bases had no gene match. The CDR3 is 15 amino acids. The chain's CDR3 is CASSPDRTGATEAFF. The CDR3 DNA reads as TGTGCCAGCAGCCCAGACAGGACAGGGGCAACTGAAGCTTTCTTT.

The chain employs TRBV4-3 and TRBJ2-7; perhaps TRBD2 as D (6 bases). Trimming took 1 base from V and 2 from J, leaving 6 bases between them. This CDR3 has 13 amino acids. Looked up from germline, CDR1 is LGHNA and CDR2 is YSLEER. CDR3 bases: TGCGCCAGCAGCCAAGGGACTACCTACGAGCAGTACTTC. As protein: CASSQGTTYEQYF.

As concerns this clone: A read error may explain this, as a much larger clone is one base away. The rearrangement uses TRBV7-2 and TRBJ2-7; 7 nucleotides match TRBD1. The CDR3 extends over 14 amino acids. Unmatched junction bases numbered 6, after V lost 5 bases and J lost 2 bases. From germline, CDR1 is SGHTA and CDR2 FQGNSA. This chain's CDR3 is CASSRTGTAYEQYF. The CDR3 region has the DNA TGTGCCAGCAGCCGGACCGGGACAGCCTACGAGCAGTACTTC.

CDR3 region: CASSGLLFTDTQYF. CDR3 nucleotides: TGTGCCAGCTCAGGGCTACTTTTCACAGATACGCAGTATTTT. The V call is TRBV18, the J call TRBJ2-3; no clear D gene. With 5 bases removed from V and 2 bases from J, the gap between germline ends came to 11 bases. The CDR3 is made up of 14 amino acids. Germline V gives CDR1 KGHSH, CDR2 LQKENI.

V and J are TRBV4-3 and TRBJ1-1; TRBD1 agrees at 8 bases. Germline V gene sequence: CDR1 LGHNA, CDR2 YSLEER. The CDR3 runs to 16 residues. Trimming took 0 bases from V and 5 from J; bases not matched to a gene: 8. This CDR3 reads CASSQERTGRGTEAFF. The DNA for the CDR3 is TGCGCCAGCAGCCAAGAGCGGACAGGGAGGGGGACTGAAGCTTTCTTT.

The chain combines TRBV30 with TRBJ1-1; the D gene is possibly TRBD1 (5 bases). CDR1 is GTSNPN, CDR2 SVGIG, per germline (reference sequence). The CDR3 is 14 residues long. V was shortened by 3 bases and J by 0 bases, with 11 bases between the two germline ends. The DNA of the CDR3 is TGTGCCTGGAGCAACCTAGGGGTGAACACTGAAGCTTTCTTT. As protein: CAWSNLGVNTEAFF.

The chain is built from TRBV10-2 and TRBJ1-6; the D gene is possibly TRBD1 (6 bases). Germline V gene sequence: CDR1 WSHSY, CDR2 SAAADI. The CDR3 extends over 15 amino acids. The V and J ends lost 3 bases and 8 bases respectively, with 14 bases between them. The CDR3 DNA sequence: TGCGCCAGCAGTGACGGTCCAGGGGTGGATTCACCCCTCCACTTT. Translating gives CASSDGPGVDSPLHF.